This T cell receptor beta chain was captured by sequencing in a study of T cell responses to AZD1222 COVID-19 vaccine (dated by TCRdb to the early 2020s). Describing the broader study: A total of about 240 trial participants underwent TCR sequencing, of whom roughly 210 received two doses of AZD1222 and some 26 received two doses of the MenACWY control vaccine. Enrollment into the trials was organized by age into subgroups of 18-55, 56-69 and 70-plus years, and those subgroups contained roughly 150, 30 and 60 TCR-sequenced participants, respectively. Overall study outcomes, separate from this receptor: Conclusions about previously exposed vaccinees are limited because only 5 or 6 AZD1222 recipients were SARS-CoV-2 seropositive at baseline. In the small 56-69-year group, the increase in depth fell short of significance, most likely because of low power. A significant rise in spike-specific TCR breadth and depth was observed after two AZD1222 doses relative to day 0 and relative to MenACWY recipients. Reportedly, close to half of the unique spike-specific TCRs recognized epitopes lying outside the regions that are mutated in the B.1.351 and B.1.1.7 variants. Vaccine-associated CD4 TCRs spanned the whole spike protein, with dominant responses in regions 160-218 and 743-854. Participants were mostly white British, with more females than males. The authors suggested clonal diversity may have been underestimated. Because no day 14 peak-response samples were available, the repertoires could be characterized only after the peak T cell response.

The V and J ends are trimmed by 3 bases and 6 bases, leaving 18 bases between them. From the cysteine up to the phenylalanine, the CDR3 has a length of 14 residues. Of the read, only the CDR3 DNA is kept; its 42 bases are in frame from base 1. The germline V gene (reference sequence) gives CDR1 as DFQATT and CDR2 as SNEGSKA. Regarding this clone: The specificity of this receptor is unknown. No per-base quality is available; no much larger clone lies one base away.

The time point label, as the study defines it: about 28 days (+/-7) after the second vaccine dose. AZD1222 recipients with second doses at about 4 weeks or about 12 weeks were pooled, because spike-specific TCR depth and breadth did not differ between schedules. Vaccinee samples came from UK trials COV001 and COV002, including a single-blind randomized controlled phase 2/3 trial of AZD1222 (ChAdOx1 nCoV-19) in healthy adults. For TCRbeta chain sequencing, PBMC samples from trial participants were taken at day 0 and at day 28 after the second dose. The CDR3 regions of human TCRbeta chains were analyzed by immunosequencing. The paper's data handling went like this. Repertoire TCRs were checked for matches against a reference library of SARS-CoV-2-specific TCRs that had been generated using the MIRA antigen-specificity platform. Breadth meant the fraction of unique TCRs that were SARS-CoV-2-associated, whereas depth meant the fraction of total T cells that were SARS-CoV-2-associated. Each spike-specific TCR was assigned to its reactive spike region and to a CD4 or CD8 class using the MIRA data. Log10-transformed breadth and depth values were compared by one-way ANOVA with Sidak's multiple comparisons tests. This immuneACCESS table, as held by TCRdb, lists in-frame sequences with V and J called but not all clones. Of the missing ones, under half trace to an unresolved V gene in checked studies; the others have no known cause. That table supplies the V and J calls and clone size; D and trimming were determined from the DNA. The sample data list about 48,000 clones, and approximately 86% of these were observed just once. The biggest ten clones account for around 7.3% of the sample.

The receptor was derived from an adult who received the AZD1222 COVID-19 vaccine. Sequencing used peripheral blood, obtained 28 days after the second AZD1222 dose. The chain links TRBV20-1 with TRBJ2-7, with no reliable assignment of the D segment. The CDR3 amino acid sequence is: CSASTGPPSSEQYF. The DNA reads TGCAGTGCTAGTACCGGGCCACCCTCATCCGAGCAGTACTTC.